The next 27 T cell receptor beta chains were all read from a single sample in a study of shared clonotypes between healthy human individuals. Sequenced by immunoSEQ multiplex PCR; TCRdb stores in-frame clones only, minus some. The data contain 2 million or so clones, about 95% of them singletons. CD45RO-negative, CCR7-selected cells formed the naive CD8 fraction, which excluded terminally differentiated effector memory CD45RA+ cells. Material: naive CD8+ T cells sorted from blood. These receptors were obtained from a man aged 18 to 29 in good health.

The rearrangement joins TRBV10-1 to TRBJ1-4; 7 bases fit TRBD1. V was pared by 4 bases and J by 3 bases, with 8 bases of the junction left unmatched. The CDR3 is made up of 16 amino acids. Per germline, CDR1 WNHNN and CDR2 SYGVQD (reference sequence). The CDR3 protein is CASSGGQTRSNEKLFF. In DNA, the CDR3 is TGCGCCAGCAGTGGGGGACAGACGAGGTCTAATGAAAAACTGTTTTTT.

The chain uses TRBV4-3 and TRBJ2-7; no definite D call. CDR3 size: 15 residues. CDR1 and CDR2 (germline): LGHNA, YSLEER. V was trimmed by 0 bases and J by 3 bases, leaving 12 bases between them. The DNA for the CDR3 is TGCGCCAGCAGCCAAGATAAGCACAGCGACTACGAGCAGTACTTC. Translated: CASSQDKHSDYEQYF.

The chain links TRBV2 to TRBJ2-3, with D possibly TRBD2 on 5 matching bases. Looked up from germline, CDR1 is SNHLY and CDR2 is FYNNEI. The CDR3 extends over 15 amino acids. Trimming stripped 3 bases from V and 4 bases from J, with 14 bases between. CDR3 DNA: TGTGCCAGCAGTGATCCACTAGATGTATCAGATACGCAGTATTTT. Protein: CASSDPLDVSDTQYF.

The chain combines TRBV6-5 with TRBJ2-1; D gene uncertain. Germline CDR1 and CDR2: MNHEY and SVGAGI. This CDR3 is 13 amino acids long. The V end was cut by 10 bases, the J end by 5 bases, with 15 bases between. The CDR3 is CATIGPPDNEQFF. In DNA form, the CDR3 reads TGTGCCACCATCGGACCTCCGGACAATGAGCAGTTCTTC.

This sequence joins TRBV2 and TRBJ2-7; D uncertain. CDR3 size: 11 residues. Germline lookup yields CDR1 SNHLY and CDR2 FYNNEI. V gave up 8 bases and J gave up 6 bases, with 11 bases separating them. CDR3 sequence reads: CASQYVSEQYF. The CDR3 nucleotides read TGTGCCAGCCAGTACGTATCCGAGCAGTACTTC.

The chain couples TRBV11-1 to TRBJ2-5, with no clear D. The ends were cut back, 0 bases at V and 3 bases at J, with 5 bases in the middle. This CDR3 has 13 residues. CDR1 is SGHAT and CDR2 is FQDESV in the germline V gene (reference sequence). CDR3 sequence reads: CASSLAWEETQYF. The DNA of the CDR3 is TGTGCCAGCAGCTTAGCGTGGGAAGAGACCCAGTACTTC. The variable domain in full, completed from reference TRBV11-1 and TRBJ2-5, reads EAEVAQSPRYKITEKSQAVAFWCDPISGHATLYWYRQILGQGPELLVQFQDESVVDDSQLPKDRFSAERLKGVDSTLKIQPAELGDSAMYLCASSLAWEETQYFGPGTRLLVL.

CDR3 amino acids: CASSKQGFEQYF. As DNA, the CDR3 is TGTGCCAGCAGCAAACAGGGGTTCGAGCAGTACTTC. V is TRBV7-8 and J is TRBJ2-7, with 7 bases that match TRBD1. Looked up from germline, CDR1 is SGHVS and CDR2 is FQNEAQ. The ends lost 5 bases at V and 6 bases at J; junction bases unmatched: 4. This CDR3 region has 12 residues. The whole variable domain, remainder taken from reference TRBV7-8 and TRBJ2-7, is GAGVSQSPRYKVAKRGQDVALRCDPISGHVSLFWYQQALGQGPEFLTYFQNEAQLDKSGLPSDRFFAERPEGSVSTLKIQRTQQEDSAVYLCASSKQGFEQYFGPGTRLTVT.

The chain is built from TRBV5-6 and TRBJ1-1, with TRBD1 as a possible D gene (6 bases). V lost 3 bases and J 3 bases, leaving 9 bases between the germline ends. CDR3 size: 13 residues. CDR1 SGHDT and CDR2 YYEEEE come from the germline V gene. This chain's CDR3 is CASSSQGYTEAFF. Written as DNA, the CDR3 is TGTGCCAGCAGCTCTCAGGGGTACACTGAAGCTTTCTTT.

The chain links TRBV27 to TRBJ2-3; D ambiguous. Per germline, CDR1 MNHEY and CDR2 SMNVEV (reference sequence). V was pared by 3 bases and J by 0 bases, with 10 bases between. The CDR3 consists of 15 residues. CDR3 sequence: CASSLSLESTDTQYF. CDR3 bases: TGTGCCAGCAGTTTGTCGCTAGAAAGCACAGATACGCAGTATTTT.

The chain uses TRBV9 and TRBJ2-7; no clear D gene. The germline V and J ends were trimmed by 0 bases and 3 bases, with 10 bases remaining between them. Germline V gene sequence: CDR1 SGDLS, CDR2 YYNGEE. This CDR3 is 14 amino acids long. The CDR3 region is CASSVDTAFYEQYF. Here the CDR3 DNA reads TGTGCCAGCAGCGTAGACACAGCTTTCTACGAGCAGTACTTC.

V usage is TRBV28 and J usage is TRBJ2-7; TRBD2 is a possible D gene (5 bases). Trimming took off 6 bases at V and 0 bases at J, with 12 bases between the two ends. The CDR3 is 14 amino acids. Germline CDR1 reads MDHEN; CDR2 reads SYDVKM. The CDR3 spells CASSDGRGSYEQYF. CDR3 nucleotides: TGTGCCAGCAGCGACGGACGGGGCTCCTACGAGCAGTACTTC.

The CDR3 coding sequence is TGTGCCAGCAGCCAAGTACAGGGGGTATATTCACCCCTCCACTTT. It codes for CASSQVQGVYSPLHF. The chain links TRBV14 to TRBJ1-6; 8 bases are shared with TRBD1. The CDR3 has 15 amino acids. Germline CDR1 SGHDN, CDR2 FVKESK. Germline trimming cut 1 base from V and 8 bases from J; bases unmatched to any gene: 4.

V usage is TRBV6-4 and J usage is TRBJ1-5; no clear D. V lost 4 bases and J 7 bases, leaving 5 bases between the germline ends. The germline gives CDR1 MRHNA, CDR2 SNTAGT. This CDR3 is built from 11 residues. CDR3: CASSGLQPQHF. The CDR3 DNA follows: TGTGCCAGCAGTGGCCTGCAGCCCCAGCATTTT.

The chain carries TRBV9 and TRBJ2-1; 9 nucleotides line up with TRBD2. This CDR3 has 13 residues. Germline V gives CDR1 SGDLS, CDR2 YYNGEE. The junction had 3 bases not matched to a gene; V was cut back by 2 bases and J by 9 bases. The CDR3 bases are TGTGCCAGCAGCGTTGGCGGGAGGGGTGAGCAGTTCTTC. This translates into CASSVGGRGEQFF.

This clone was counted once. Here the CDR3 DNA reads TGCAGCGTTGGAGGCAGGGACGGGAGCACTGAAGCTTTCTTT. Translation gives CSVGGRDGSTEAFF. The chain combines TRBV29-1 with TRBJ1-1; maybe TRBD1 (5 bases). The CDR3 is made up of 14 amino acids. The germline gives CDR1 SQVTM, CDR2 ANQGSEA. V shed 4 bases and J shed 4 bases, with 16 bases lying between them.

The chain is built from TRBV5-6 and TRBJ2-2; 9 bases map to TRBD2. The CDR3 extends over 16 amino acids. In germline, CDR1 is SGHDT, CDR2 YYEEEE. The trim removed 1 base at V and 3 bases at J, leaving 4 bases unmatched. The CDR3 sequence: CASSLYLAGYTGELFF. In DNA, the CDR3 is TGTGCCAGCAGCTTGTACCTAGCGGGGTACACCGGGGAGCTGTTTTTT.

CDR3 sequence (DNA): TGTGCCAGAAGCTTGGCTGCAGGAAGGAACACTGAAGCTTTCTTT. This sequence encodes CARSLAAGRNTEAFF. The chain employs TRBV5-3 and TRBJ1-1; D is ambiguous. TRBV5-3 is an ORF; its function is uncertain. The CDR3 sequence is 15 residues long. Deletions cut 0 bases from V and 1 base from J, with 10 bases between.

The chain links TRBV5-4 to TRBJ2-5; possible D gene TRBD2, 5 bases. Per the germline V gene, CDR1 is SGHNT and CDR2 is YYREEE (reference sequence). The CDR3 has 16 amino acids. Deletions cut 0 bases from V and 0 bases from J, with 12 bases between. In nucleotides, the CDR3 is TGTGCCAGCAGCTTGGATTCTACTAGTCACCAAGAGACCCAGTACTTC. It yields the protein CASSLDSTSHQETQYF.

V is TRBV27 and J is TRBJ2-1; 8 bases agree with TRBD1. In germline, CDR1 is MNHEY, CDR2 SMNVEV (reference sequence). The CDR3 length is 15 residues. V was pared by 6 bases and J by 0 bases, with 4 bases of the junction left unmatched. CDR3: CASSRGPYSYNEQFF. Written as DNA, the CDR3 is TGTGCCAGCAGCAGGGGGCCCTACTCCTACAATGAGCAGTTCTTC.

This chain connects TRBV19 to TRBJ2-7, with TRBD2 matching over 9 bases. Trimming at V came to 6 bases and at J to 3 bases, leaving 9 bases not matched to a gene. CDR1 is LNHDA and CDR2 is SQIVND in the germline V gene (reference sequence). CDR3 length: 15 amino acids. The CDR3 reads CASSLGTSQNYEQYF. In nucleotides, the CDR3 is TGTGCCAGTAGCCTCGGGACTAGCCAAAACTACGAGCAGTACTTC.

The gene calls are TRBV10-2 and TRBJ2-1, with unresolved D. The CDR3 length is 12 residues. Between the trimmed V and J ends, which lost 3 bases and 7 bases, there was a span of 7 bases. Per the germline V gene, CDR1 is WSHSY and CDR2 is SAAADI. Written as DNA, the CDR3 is TGCGCCAGCAGTGACTTAGAAAATGAGCAGTTCTTC. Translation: CASSDLENEQFF.

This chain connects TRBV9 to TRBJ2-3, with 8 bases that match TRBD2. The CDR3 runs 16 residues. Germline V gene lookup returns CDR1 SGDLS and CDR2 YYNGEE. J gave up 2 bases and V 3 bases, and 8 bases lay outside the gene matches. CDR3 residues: CASSELGLEVTDTQYF. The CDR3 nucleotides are TGTGCCAGCAGCGAACTGGGACTAGAAGTCACAGATACGCAGTATTTT.

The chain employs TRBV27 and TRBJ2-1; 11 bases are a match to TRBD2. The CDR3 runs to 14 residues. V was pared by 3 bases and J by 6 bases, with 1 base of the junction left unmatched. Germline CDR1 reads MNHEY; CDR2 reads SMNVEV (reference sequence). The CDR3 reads CASSFSGRANEQFF. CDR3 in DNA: TGTGCCAGCAGTTTTAGCGGGAGGGCCAATGAGCAGTTCTTC.

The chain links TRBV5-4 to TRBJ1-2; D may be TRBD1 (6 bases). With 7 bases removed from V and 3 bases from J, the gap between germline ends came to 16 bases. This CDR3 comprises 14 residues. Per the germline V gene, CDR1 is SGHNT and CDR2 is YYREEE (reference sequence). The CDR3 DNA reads TGTGCCAGCGGGGGGGGCGGGGCGGACTATGGCTACACCTTC. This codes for CASGGGGADYGYTF.

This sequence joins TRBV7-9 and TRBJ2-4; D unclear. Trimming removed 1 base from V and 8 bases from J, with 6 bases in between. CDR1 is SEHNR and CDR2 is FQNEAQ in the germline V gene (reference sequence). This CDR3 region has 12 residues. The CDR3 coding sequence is TGTGCCAGCAGCTTAGGGAACCACATTCAGTACTTC. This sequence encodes CASSLGNHIQYF.

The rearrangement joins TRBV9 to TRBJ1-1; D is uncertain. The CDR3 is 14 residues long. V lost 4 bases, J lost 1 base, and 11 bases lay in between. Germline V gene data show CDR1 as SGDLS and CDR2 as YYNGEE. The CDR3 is CASSTGGWNTEAFF. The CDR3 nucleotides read TGTGCCAGCAGCACTGGCGGGTGGAACACTGAAGCTTTCTTT.

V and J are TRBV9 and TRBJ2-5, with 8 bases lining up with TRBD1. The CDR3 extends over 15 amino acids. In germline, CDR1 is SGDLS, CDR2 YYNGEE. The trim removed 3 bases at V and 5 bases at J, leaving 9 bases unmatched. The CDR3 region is CASSAQGAFVETQYF. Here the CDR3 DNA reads TGTGCCAGCAGCGCTCAGGGGGCGTTCGTGGAGACCCAGTACTTC.